This T cell receptor (beta chain) was sequenced in a study of T cell responses to AZD1222 COVID-19 vaccine. In the study overall: Second doses were pooled across both intervals (about 4 or about 12 weeks). Study-wide points: A mostly white British donor set with more females was recruited, and clonal diversity was possibly underestimated.

Trimming pared 2 bases from V and 3 bases from J, leaving 13 bases between. The CDR3 is 15 residues long. The germline gives CDR1 SGDLS, CDR2 YYNGEE. About this clone: Its specificity is unknown.

Here immunoSEQ multiplex PCR was the method, and the copy in TCRdb shows in-frame clones only, minus some. In the table there are roughly 140,000 clones, just over 90% of which are singletons. This receptor was taken from an adult in good health. This specimen consisted of peripheral blood, obtained on day 0 of AZD1222 vaccination. The gene calls are TRBV9 and TRBJ2-3, with D perhaps matching TRBD1 or TRBD2 (5 bases each). CDR3 in DNA: TGTGCCAGCAGCGTTGGGGGAATGAGAACAGATACGCAGTATTTT. Its protein product is CASSVGGMRTDTQYF.